This T cell receptor (beta chain) was captured by sequencing in a study of T cell clones after liver transplantation. About the study: A pre-transplant mixed lymphocyte reaction with TCRbeta sequencing defined graft-donor-reactive clones followed in post-transplant blood. Standard immunosuppression, with no induction, continued until 12-24 months after transplant.

This clone was recorded a few times. Germline assignment: CDR1 SQVTM and CDR2 ANQGSEA. Trimming took 7 bases from V and 5 from J; bases not matched to a gene: 10. This CDR3 is 13 amino acids long. Clones were read by immunoSEQ multiplex PCR, and TCRdb kept only the in-frame ones, dropping some. The sample has 20,000 to 25,000 clones, around 63% seen once. The chain carries TRBV29-1 and TRBJ1-1; TRBD1 aligns across 7 bases. The receptor comes from a human donor who received a liver transplant. Material: CD4+ T cells from blood, obtained before liver transplant. CDR3 amino acids: CSAPIQGGTEAFF. In nucleotides, the CDR3 is TGCAGCGCTCCCATTCAGGGGGGAACTGAAGCTTTCTTT.